The clone carrying this T cell receptor (beta chain) was observed at least ten times. The CDR3 length is 15 residues. Trimming took 3 bases from V and 4 from J, leaving 15 bases between them. CDR1 is MDHEN and CDR2 is SYDVKM in the germline V gene. The entry originates in a study of T cells in Graves' hyperthyroidism and ophthalmopathy. Template material for amplifying TCR beta CDR3 regions consisted of RNA transcripts. Carried out on the TCR CDR3, a first-round RT-PCR used the HTBI primer set. MiXCR was run by TCRdb on the multiplex PCR reads, yielding one entry per CDR3 protein. This repertoire shows 600,000 to 900,000 distinct CDR3 sequences, 16% found once; its top ten account for over 7.5%.

The clonotype was recovered from a man younger than 30 with Graves' hyperthyroidism. The sequenced material came from blood. The chain uses TRBV28 and TRBJ2-5; D may be TRBD2 (7 bases). The CDR3 DNA follows: TGTGCCAGCAGTTTTCAACGGGGGGCCCGAGAGACCCAGTACTTC. Its protein product is CASSFQRGARETQYF.